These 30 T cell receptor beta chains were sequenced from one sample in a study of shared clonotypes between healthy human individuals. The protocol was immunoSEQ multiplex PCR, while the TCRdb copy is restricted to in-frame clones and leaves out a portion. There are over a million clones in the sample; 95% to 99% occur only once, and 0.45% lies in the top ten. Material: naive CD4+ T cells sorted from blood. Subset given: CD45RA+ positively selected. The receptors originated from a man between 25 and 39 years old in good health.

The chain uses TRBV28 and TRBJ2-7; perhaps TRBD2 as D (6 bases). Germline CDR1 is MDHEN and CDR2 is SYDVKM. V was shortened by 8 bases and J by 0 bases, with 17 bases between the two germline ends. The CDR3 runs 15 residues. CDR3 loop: CASGTAAGSSYEQYF. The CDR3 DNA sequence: TGTGCCAGCGGAACGGCGGCCGGGAGCTCCTACGAGCAGTACTTC. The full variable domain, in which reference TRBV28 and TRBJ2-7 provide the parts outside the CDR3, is DVKVTQSSRYLVKRTGEKVFLECVQDMDHENMFWYRQDPGLGLRLIYFSYDVKMKEKGDIPEGYSVSREKKERFSLILESASTNQTSMYLCASGTAAGSSYEQYFGPGTRLTVT.

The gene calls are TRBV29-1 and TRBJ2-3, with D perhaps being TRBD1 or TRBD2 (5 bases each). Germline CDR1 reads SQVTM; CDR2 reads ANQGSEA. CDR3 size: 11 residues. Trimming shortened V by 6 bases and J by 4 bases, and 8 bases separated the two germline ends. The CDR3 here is CSVRGADTQYF. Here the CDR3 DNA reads TGCAGCGTGAGAGGGGCAGATACGCAGTATTTT.

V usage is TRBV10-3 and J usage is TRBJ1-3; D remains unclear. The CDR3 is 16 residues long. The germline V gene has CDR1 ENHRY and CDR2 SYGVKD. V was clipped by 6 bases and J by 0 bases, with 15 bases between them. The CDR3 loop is CAIRAPSGSSGNTIYF. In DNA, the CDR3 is TGTGCCATCAGGGCTCCGTCGGGGAGCTCTGGAAACACCATATATTTT.

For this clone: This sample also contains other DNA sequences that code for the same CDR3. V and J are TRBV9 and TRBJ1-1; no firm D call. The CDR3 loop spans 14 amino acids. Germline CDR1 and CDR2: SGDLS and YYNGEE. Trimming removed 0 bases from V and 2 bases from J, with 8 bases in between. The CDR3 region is CASSVGTANTEAFF. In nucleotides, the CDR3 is TGTGCCAGCAGCGTAGGTACAGCTAACACTGAAGCTTTCTTT.

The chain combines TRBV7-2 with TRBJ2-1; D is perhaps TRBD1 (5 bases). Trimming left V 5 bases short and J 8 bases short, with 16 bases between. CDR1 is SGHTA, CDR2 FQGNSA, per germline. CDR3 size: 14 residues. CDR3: CASSADHRSDEQFF. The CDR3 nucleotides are TGTGCCAGCAGCGCCGATCACAGGAGCGATGAGCAGTTCTTC.

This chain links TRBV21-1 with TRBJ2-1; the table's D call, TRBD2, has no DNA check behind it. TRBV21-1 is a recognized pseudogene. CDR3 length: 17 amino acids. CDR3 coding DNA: TGTGCCAGCAGCAATGCCCCTCGACTTGGCCATAGGGCGGAGGAGTTCTTC. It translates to CASSNAPRLGHRAEEFF.

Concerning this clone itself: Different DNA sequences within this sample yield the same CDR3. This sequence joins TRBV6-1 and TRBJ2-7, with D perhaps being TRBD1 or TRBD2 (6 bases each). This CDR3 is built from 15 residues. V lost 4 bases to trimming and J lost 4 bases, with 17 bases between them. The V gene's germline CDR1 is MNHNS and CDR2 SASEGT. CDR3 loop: CASSVYRVGGYEQYF. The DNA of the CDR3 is TGTGCCAGCAGTGTGTACAGGGTGGGGGGTTACGAGCAGTACTTC.

The CDR3 loop reads CAISEGQGANTEAFF. For the CDR3, the DNA is TGTGCCATCAGTGAAGGGCAGGGCGCGAACACTGAAGCTTTCTTT. The chain joins TRBV10-3 to TRBJ1-1; TRBD1 is a possible D gene (5 bases). Germline V gives CDR1 ENHRY, CDR2 SYGVKD. The CDR3 length is 15 residues. Deletions cut 3 bases from V and 1 base from J, with 12 bases between.

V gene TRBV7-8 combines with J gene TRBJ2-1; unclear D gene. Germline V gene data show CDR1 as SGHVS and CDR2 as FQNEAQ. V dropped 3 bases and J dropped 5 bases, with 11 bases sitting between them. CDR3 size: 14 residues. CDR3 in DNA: TGTGCCAGCAGCTTCAGATGGGCTAACAATGAGCAGTTCTTC. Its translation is CASSFRWANNEQFF.

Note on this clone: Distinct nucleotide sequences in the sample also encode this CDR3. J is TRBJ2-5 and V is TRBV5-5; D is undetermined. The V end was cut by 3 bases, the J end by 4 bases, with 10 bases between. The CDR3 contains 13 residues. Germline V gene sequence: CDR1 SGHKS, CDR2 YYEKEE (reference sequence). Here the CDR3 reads CASSSGSGETQYF. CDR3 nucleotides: TGTGCCAGCAGCTCCGGATCTGGAGAGACCCAGTACTTC.

CDR3 in amino acids: CASSKVGLVEGGRPWYEQYF. The CDR3 DNA is TGTGCCAGCAGCAAAGTCGGGTTGGTAGAGGGCGGGAGGCCTTGGTACGAGCAGTACTTC. The rearrangement uses TRBV21-1 and TRBJ2-7; the table's D call, TRBD2, has no DNA check behind it. TRBV21-1 is a pseudogene locus. The CDR3 spans 20 residues.

The CDR3 is CASSVGGRPEAFF. CDR3 nucleotides: TGTGCCAGCAGTGTAGGGGGACGGCCTGAAGCTTTCTTT. The V call is TRBV25-1, the J call TRBJ1-1; TRBD1 is a possible D gene (6 bases). V lost 4 bases and J lost 6, with 12 bases in between. Germline assignment: CDR1 MGHDK and CDR2 SYGVNS. The CDR3 consists of 13 residues.

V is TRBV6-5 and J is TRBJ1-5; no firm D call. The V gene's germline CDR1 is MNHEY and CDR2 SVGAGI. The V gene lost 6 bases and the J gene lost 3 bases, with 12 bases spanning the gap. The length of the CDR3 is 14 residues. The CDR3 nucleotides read TGTGCCAGCAGCTCTTCGGGGTTCAATCAGCCCCAGCATTTT. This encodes CASSSSGFNQPQHF.

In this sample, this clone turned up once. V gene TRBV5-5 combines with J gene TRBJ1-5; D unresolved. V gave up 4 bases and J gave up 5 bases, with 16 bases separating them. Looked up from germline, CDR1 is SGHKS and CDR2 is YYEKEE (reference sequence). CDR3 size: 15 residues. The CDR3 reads CASSLREDPYQPQHF. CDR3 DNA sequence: TGTGCCAGCAGCCTCCGGGAGGACCCCTATCAGCCCCAGCATTTT.

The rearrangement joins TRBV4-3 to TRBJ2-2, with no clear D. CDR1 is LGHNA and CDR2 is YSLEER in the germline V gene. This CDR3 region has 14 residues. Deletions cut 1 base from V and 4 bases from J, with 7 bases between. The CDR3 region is CASSQVEITGELFF. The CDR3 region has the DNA TGCGCCAGCAGCCAAGTTGAGATCACCGGGGAGCTGTTTTTT.

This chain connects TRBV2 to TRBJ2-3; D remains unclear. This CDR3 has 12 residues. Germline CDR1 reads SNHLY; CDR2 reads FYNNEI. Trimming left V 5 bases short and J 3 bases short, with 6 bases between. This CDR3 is CASSQYTDTQYF. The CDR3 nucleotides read TGTGCCAGCAGTCAGTATACAGATACGCAGTATTTT. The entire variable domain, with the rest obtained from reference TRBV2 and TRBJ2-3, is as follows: EPEVTQTPSHQVTQMGQEVILRCVPISNHLYFYWYRQILGQKVEFLVSFYNNEISEKSEIFDDQFSVERPDGSNFTLKIRSTKLEDSAMYFCASSQYTDTQYFGPGTRLTVL.

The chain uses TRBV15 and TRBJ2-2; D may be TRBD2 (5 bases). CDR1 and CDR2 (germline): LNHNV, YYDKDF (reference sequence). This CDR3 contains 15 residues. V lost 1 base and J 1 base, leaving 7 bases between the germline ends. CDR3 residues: CATSRGTQNTGELFF. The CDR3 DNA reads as TGTGCCACCAGCAGAGGGACTCAGAACACCGGGGAGCTGTTTTTT.

CDR3: CASSLGLTTGELFF. Here the CDR3 DNA reads TGTGCCAGCAGCCTGGGACTCACCACCGGGGAGCTGTTTTTT. The chain employs TRBV7-2 and TRBJ2-2; possibly TRBD2 for D (6 bases). Germline CDR1 reads SGHTA; CDR2 reads FQGNSA. The CDR3 has 14 amino acids. The V end lost 5 bases, the J end lost 4 bases, and 11 bases lay between the germline ends.

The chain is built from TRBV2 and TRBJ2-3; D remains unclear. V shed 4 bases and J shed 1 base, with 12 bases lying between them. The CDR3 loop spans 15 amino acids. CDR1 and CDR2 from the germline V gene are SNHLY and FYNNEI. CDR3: CASSVPSGGTDTQYF. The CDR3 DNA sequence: TGTGCCAGCAGTGTTCCTTCAGGTGGCACAGATACGCAGTATTTT.

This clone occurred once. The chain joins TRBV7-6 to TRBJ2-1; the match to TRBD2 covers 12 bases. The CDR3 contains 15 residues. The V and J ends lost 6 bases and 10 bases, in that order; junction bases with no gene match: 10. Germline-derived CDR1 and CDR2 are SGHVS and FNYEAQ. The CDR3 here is CASRTLAGGPEEQFF. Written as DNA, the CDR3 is TGTGCCAGCAGAACTCTAGCGGGAGGGCCAGAGGAGCAGTTCTTC.

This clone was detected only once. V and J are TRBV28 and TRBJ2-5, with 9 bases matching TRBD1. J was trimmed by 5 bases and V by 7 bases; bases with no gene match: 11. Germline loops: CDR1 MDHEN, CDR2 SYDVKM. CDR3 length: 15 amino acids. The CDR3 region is CASTRIGTGRETQYF. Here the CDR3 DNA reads TGTGCCAGCACCCGAATCGGGACAGGGCGGGAGACCCAGTACTTC.

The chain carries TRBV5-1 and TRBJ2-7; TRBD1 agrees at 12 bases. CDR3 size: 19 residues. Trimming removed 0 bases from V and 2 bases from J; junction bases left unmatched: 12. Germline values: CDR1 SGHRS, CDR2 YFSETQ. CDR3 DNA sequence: TGCGCCAGCAGCTTGGAAGGGACAGGGGGCCTTAGCGGGACCTACGAGCAGTACTTC. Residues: CASSLEGTGGLSGTYEQYF.

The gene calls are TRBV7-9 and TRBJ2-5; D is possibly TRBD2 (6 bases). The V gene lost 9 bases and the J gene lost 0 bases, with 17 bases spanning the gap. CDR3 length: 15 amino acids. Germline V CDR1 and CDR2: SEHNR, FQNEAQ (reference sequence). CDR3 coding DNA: TGTGCCAGTGCGATGGACTACAAGTACCAAGAGACCCAGTACTTC. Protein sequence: CASAMDYKYQETQYF.

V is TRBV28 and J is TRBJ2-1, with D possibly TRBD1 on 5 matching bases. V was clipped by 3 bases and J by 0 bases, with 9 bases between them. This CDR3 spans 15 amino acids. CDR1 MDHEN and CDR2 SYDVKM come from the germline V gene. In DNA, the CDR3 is TGTGCCAGCAGTTTGGACAACCGCTCCTACAATGAGCAGTTCTTC. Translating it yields CASSLDNRSYNEQFF.

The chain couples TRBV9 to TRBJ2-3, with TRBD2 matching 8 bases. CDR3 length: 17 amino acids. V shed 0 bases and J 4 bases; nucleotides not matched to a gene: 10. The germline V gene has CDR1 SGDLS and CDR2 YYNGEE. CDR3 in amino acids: CASSVESSGRWADTQYF. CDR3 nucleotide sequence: TGTGCCAGCAGCGTAGAGTCTAGCGGGCGGTGGGCAGATACGCAGTATTTT.

CDR3 DNA sequence: TGTGCTAGCCGGGGGGGATTGACTGAAAAACTGTTTTTT. It codes for CASRGGLTEKLFF. The genes are TRBV2 and TRBJ1-4; TRBD1 might be the D (5 bases). This CDR3 has 13 residues. CDR1 is SNHLY and CDR2 is FYNNEI in the germline V gene.

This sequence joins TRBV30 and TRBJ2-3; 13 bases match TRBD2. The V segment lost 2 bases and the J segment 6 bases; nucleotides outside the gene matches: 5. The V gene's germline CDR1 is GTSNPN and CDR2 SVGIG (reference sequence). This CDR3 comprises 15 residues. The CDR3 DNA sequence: TGTGCCTGGAGTCGACTAGCGGGAGGCTCGGATACGCAGTATTTT. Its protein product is CAWSRLAGGSDTQYF.

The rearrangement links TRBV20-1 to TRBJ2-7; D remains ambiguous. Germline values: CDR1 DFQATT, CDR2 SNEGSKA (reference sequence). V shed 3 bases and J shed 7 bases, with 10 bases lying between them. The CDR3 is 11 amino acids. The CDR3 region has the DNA TGCAGTGCTAGTGGGCGACGGGAGCAGTACTTC. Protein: CSASGRREQYF.

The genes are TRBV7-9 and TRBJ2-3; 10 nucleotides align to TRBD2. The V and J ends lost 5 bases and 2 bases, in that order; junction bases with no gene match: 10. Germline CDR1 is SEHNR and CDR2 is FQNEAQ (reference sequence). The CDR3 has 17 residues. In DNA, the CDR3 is TGTGCCAGCAGCCCCCCGCCAGCGGGAGGGCACACAGATACGCAGTATTTT. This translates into CASSPPPAGGHTDTQYF.

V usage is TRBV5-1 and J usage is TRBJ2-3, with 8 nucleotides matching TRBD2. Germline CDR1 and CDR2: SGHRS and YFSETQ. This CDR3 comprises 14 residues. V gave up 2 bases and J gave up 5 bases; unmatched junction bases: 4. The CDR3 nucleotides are TGCGCCAGCAGCTTTAGCGGGGAGAAAGATACGCAGTATTTT. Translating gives CASSFSGEKDTQYF.